This TCR beta chain was obtained from a study of T cell repertoires in cytomegalovirus infection. From the reads, TCRdb called clonotypes with MiXCR, one entry per CDR3 protein. The table has more than 150,000 distinct CDR3 sequences, approximately 20% seen once. The trim removed 5 bases at V and 4 bases at J, leaving 8 bases unmatched. Germline V lookup: CDR1 SGHTA, CDR2 FQGNSA. This CDR3 contains 17 residues. This clonotype has a count of ten or more. Its antigen is unidentified. Overall study results and limits: In two of eight donors, the top clonotype was HLA-C-restricted CMV-specific.

Material: PBMCs. This chain links TRBV7-2 with TRBJ2-2; 12 nucleotides match TRBD1. The source is a human donor in good health (CMV status not recorded). Some clones in this sample may be carry-over from other donors' samples. As DNA, the CDR3 is TGTGCCAGCAGCCCGATGGGACAGGGGGCAGGCACCGGGGAGCTGTTTTTT. Encoded protein: CASSPMGQGAGTGELFF.